These 3 T cell receptor beta chains came from one sample sequenced in a study of T cell repertoires in cytomegalovirus infection. MiXCR was run by TCRdb on the reads, yielding one entry per CDR3 protein. The profile shows about 770,000 distinct CDR3 sequences, 29% of them singletons. These receptors have no known antigen. The sequencing used cultured CD8+ T cells from PBMCs, collected from culture after CMV antigen stimulation. The receptors originated from a human donor in good health (CMV status not recorded). Some clones in this sample may be carry-over from other donors' samples.

V gene TRBV10-3 combines with J gene TRBJ2-1; 9 bases match TRBD2. The V gene's germline CDR1 is ENHRY and CDR2 SYGVKD. The trim removed 3 bases at V and 9 bases at J, leaving 9 bases unmatched. This CDR3 is built from 15 residues. CDR3 nucleotides: TGTGCCATCAGTGACCCTGCGGGGGGGCTCCCTGAGCAGTTCTTC. Its protein product is CAISDPAGGLPEQFF.

The chain links TRBV7-6 to TRBJ2-7; D gene ambiguous. Germline V gene data show CDR1 as SGHVS and CDR2 as FNYEAQ. V lost 10 bases, J lost 1 base, and 8 bases lay in between. CDR3 length: 11 amino acids. The CDR3 spells CATQESYEQYV. CDR3 DNA: TGTGCCACTCAGGAGTCCTACGAGCAGTACGTC.

This clonotype occurred a few times. V gene TRBV6-5 combines with J gene TRBJ2-3; 9 bases match TRBD1. This CDR3 has 14 amino acids. Trimming took 6 bases from V and 5 from J; bases not matched to a gene: 6. Per germline, CDR1 MNHEY and CDR2 SVGAGI. The CDR3 DNA is TGTGCCAGCAGAACAGGGGGCGGTGGAGATACGCAGTATTTT. Translating gives CASRTGGGGDTQYF.